The 25 T cell receptor beta chains listed next were all sequenced from one sample in a study of blood T cell repertoires in COVID-19. TCRdb keeps only in-frame clones here, not all; method: immunoSEQ multiplex PCR. The repertoire includes around 24,000 clones, 65% to 85% of them detected once, and more than 45% sits in the top ten. Sequences were obtained from peripheral blood. The origin of the receptors is a man aged 50-60 years with active or convalescent COVID-19.

The chain has TRBV24-1 and TRBJ2-5; 7 positions agree with TRBD2. Per the germline V gene, CDR1 is KGHDR and CDR2 is SFDVKD. V gave up 0 bases and J gave up 2 bases; unmatched junction bases: 5. The CDR3 consists of 16 residues. The CDR3, as DNA: TGTGCCACCAGTGATTTGCAACCTAGCGGACAAGAGACCCAGTACTTC. Residues: CATSDLQPSGQETQYF.

The sample holds one count of this clone. The rearrangement uses TRBV7-3 and TRBJ2-3; 8 nucleotides line up with TRBD2. The CDR3 runs to 13 residues. The trim removed 5 bases at V and 5 bases at J, leaving 3 bases unmatched. CDR1 SGHTA and CDR2 FQGTGA come from the germline V gene. The CDR3: CASSVAGKDTQYF. The CDR3 DNA reads TGTGCCAGCAGCGTAGCGGGAAAAGATACGCAGTATTTT.

The V call is TRBV7-9, the J call TRBJ2-6; the D is unclear. With 6 bases removed from V and 0 bases from J, the gap between germline ends came to 3 bases. Germline loops: CDR1 SEHNR, CDR2 FQNEAQ (reference sequence). The CDR3 sequence is 13 residues long. The CDR3 bases are TGTGCCAGCAGTAGCTCTGGGGCCAACGTCCTGACTTTC. Protein product: CASSSSGANVLTF.

The V and J genes are TRBV19 and TRBJ2-5; 7 bases map to TRBD1. In germline, CDR1 is LNHDA, CDR2 SQIVND (reference sequence). The CDR3 is made up of 14 amino acids. V was clipped by 9 bases and J by 2 bases; unmatched bases: 9. The CDR3 protein is CARNRDSIQETQYF. For the CDR3, the DNA is TGTGCCAGAAACCGGGACAGCATTCAAGAGACCCAGTACTTC. Looking up the rest from reference TRBV19 and TRBJ2-5 gives the full variable domain: DGGITQSPKYLFRKEGQNVTLSCEQNLNHDAMYWYRQDPGQGLRLIYYSQIVNDFQKGDIAEGYSVSREKKESFPLTVTSAQKNPTAFYLCARNRDSIQETQYFGPGTRLLVL.

This clone is a singleton in its sample. The chain couples TRBV4-1 to TRBJ1-5; D may be TRBD1 (6 bases). V was shortened by 0 bases and J by 7 bases, with 13 bases between the two germline ends. Germline V gene lookup returns CDR1 MGHRA and CDR2 YSYEKL. This CDR3 is 15 amino acids long. The CDR3 DNA is TGCGCCAGCAGCCAAGAGGGGGGGGCTGGCCAGCCCCAGCATTTT. Its translation is CASSQEGGAGQPQHF.

The rearrangement links TRBV7-9 to TRBJ1-2; 7 bases align to TRBD1. The ends lost 1 base at V and 5 bases at J; junction bases unmatched: 7. Germline loops: CDR1 SEHNR, CDR2 FQNEAQ (reference sequence). The CDR3 runs 15 residues. This CDR3 reads CASSLEDRLPYGYTF. CDR3 DNA: TGTGCCAGCAGCTTAGAGGACAGGTTACCTTATGGCTACACCTTC.

The gene calls are TRBV11-1 and TRBJ1-6; tentatively, D is TRBD1 (6 bases). CDR1 is SGHAT, CDR2 FQDESV, per germline (reference sequence). V was shortened by 2 bases and J by 9 bases, with 11 bases between the two germline ends. The CDR3 contains 14 residues. DNA for the CDR3: TGTGCCAGCAGCTTAAACCAGGGGATTTCACCCCTCCACTTT. Translation gives CASSLNQGISPLHF.

This rearrangement joins TRBV5-1 to TRBJ2-7; D may be TRBD1 (5 bases). V was pared by 1 base and J by 6 bases, with 17 bases between. There are 15 residues in the CDR3. Germline V CDR1 and CDR2: SGHRS, YFSETQ. In nucleotides, the CDR3 is TGCGCCAGCAGCTTGTGGGGCAGAAATCGAGGCGAGCAGTACTTC. It codes for CASSLWGRNRGEQYF.

The chain carries TRBV7-6 and TRBJ2-7, with 10 bases lining up with TRBD1. V lost 2 bases to trimming and J lost 7 bases; unmatched junction nucleotides: 5. The V gene's germline CDR1 is SGHVS and CDR2 FNYEAQ. This CDR3 spans 14 amino acids. CDR3 DNA sequence: TGTGCCAGCAGCTTATCCGGGACAGGGGTAGAGCAGTACTTC. Translated, it gives CASSLSGTGVEQYF.

The chain recombines TRBV28 with TRBJ1-4; 7 bases line up with TRBD1. Germline V gives CDR1 MDHEN, CDR2 SYDVKM. The V segment lost 6 bases and the J segment 5 bases; nucleotides outside the gene matches: 6. The CDR3 runs 14 residues. CDR3 amino acids: CASSLGTENEKLFF. CDR3 in DNA: TGTGCCAGCAGCCTCGGGACAGAAAATGAAAAACTGTTTTTT.

The chain joins TRBV19 to TRBJ1-2; D gene uncertain. The V end lost 2 bases, the J end lost 2 bases, and 6 bases lay between the germline ends. The CDR3 spans 13 residues. Germline values: CDR1 LNHDA, CDR2 SQIVND (reference sequence). CDR3 DNA: TGTGCCAGTAGTATAACAGTAAACTATGGCTACACCTTC. Its translation: CASSITVNYGYTF.

V gene TRBV6-4 combines with J gene TRBJ2-3; 10 bases map to TRBD1. CDR3 length: 13 residues. Germline loops: CDR1 MRHNA, CDR2 SNTAGT. The V and J ends lost 10 bases and 1 base, in that order; junction bases with no gene match: 2. The CDR3 bases are TGTGCCACCGGGACAGGGGGCACAGATACGCAGTATTTT. The encoded protein is CATGTGGTDTQYF.

The CDR3 reads CASSLSSTDTQYF. The CDR3 DNA reads TGTGCCAGCTCTTTATCTAGCACAGATACGCAGTATTTT. V is TRBV7-3 and J is TRBJ2-3; D remains ambiguous. Trimming cost V 8 bases and J 0 bases, with 9 bases left between them. CDR3 size: 13 residues. The germline gives CDR1 SGHTA, CDR2 FQGTGA.

The chain has TRBV10-2 and TRBJ1-6; tentative D call: TRBD1 (6 bases). Per the germline V gene, CDR1 is WSHSY and CDR2 is SAAADI. The CDR3 consists of 15 residues. V was shortened by 7 bases and J by 10 bases, with 20 bases between the two germline ends. The CDR3 loop reads CASTPIPGGSSPLHF. CDR3 nucleotides: TGCGCCAGCACCCCTATTCCTGGGGGCAGCTCACCCCTCCACTTT.

The CDR3 spells CASSEHLGGIVYNEQFF. The CDR3 nucleotides read TGTGCCAGCAGTGAACATTTGGGGGGGATAGTTTACAATGAGCAGTTCTTC. The chain employs TRBV25-1 and TRBJ2-1; 7 bases map to TRBD2. Trimming took 2 bases from V and 4 from J; bases not matched to a gene: 11. The CDR3 contains 17 residues. The V gene's germline CDR1 is MGHDK and CDR2 SYGVNS. The full variable domain, with the rest looked up from reference TRBV25-1 and TRBJ2-1, is EADIYQTPRYLVIGTGKKITLECSQTMGHDKMYWYQQDPGMELHLIHYSYGVNSTEKGDLSSESTVSRIRTEHFPLTLESARPSHTSQYLCASSEHLGGIVYNEQFFGPGTRLTVL.

The chain couples TRBV10-3 to TRBJ2-6; the D is unclear. Germline CDR1 and CDR2: ENHRY and SYGVKD. V was cut by 7 bases and J by 0 bases, with 13 bases left in between. The CDR3 runs to 16 residues. CDR3 amino acids: CAITPGYVSGANVLTF. CDR3 DNA: TGTGCCATCACCCCAGGCTACGTCTCTGGGGCCAACGTCCTGACTTTC.

In this sample, this clone turned up once. The chain is built from TRBV29-1 and TRBJ1-1, with 9 positions matching TRBD1. V shed 8 bases and J 3 bases; nucleotides not matched to a gene: 7. Germline assignment: CDR1 SQVTM and CDR2 ANQGSEA. The CDR3 is made up of 13 amino acids. CDR3 coding DNA: TGCAGCATTGTGGGACAGGGATACACTGAAGCTTTCTTT. As protein: CSIVGQGYTEAFF.

The V gene is TRBV28, the J gene TRBJ2-5; 8 positions match TRBD1. The J segment lost 3 bases and the V segment lost 4 bases, leaving 10 bases of the junction unmatched. The CDR3 is made up of 16 amino acids. Germline V gives CDR1 MDHEN, CDR2 SYDVKM. CDR3 sequence (DNA): TGTGCCAGCAGTTGGGCCCAGACAGGGGCTAAAGAGACCCAGTACTTC. Translation: CASSWAQTGAKETQYF.

The genes are TRBV29-1 and TRBJ2-7; 7 bases are shared with TRBD2. After removal of 0 bases from V and 0 bases from J, the junction contained 8 bases not matched to a gene. Germline loops: CDR1 SQVTM, CDR2 ANQGSEA. The CDR3 loop spans 16 amino acids. CDR3 bases: TGCAGCGTTGAAGAGGTTGGGAGGGTTGGCTCCTACGAGCAGTACTTC. This encodes CSVEEVGRVGSYEQYF.

As regards this clone: The same CDR3 also results from other DNA sequences found in this sample. The CDR3 bases are TGTGCCAGCAGCTTAGTAGGAGGGAGGGCCCCCGATACGCAGTATTTT. This sequence encodes CASSLVGGRAPDTQYF. V is TRBV7-2 and J is TRBJ2-3; the match to TRBD2 covers 7 bases. Germline lookup yields CDR1 SGHTA and CDR2 FQGNSA. V lost 1 base to trimming and J lost 6 bases; unmatched junction nucleotides: 10. The CDR3 loop spans 16 amino acids.

The rearrangement joins TRBV5-4 to TRBJ2-1, with 7 bases matching TRBD2. With V trimmed by 4 bases and J by 5 bases, 9 bases remained unmatched. The CDR3 runs to 15 residues. From germline, CDR1 is SGHNT and CDR2 YYREEE (reference sequence). The CDR3 sequence is CASSLGSGQNNEQFF. CDR3 in DNA: TGTGCCAGCAGCCTGGGTAGCGGGCAAAACAATGAGCAGTTCTTC.

The chain recombines TRBV24-1 with TRBJ2-5, with a possible D match to TRBD2 (5 bases). V shed 8 bases and J shed 5 bases, with 8 bases lying between them. This CDR3 has 11 amino acids. Germline CDR1 KGHDR, CDR2 SFDVKD. The CDR3 nucleotides are TGTGCCACCAAGGAGGATGAGACCCAGTACTTC. This gives the protein CATKEDETQYF.

V usage is TRBV3-1 (or the pseudogene TRBV3-2) and J usage is TRBJ2-5; TRBD1 is a possible D gene (5 bases). The V gene lost 0 bases and the J gene lost 3 bases, with 11 bases spanning the gap. The CDR3 loop spans 15 amino acids. Germline V gene sequence: CDR1 LGHDT, CDR2 YNNKEL (reference sequence). The CDR3 here is CASSQEGRWEETQYF. The CDR3 DNA reads TGTGCCAGCAGCCAAGAGGGGCGATGGGAAGAGACCCAGTACTTC.

The chain uses TRBV15 and TRBJ2-1; no clear D gene. There are 15 residues in the CDR3. The germline CDR1 and CDR2 sequences are LNHNV and YYDKDF (reference sequence). The V end was cut by 1 base, the J end by 4 bases, with 11 bases between. CDR3 nucleotides: TGTGCCACCAGCAGAGTGGGTGTGAGGTACAATGAGCAGTTCTTC. This codes for CATSRVGVRYNEQFF.

CDR3 bases: TGTGCCAGCAGCCAAGGCGCAGCGACTTACGAGCAGTACTTC. It specifies CASSQGAATYEQYF. The chain links TRBV3-1 (or the pseudogene TRBV3-2) to TRBJ2-7, with D unresolved. Trimming took off 1 base at V and 4 bases at J, with 11 bases between the two ends. The CDR3 is 14 amino acids. Germline V gene data show CDR1 as LGHDT and CDR2 as YNNKEL (reference sequence).